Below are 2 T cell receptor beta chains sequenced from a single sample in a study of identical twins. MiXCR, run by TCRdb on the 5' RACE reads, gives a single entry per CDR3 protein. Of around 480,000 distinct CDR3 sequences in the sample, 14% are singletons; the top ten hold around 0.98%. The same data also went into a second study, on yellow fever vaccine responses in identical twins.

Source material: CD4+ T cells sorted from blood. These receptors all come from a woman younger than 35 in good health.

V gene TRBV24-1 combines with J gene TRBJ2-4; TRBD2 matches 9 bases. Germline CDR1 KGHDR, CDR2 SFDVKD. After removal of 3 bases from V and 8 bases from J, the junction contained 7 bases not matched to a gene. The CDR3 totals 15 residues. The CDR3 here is CATSDRTSGWDIQYF. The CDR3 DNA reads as TGTGCCACCAGTGATCGAACTAGCGGGTGGGACATTCAGTACTTC.

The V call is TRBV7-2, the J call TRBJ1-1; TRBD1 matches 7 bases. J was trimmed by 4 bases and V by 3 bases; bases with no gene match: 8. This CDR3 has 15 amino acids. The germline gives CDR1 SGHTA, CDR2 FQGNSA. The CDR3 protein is CASSLGQQWVTEAFF. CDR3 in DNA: TGTGCCAGCAGCTTGGGACAGCAATGGGTCACTGAAGCTTTCTTT.